This T cell receptor (beta chain) came from a study of OX40 agonist ivuxolimab in advanced cancers. With regard to the full study: Ivuxolimab was a fully human IgG2 agonistic monoclonal antibody targeting the costimulatory receptor OX40 (CD134). Partial responses occurred in three dose-escalation patients, of whom one had hepatocellular carcinoma and two had cutaneous melanoma. Prior anti-PD-1, anti-PD-L1 or anti-CTLA-4 therapy was permitted, and approximately 39% of dose-escalation patients had received checkpoint inhibitors. In the dose-escalation cohort, over 65% of patients were male, and the mean age was roughly 60 years, with a range of roughly 20 to 80. Of the roughly 54 dose-escalation patients, hepatocellular carcinoma was present in approximately 20, melanoma in roughly 15, renal cell carcinoma in 9 and head and neck cancer in 9. Peripheral TCRbeta sequencing was intended to test whether TCR sequence diversity was altered and clonal T-cell expansion was caused by ivuxolimab. Intravenous ivuxolimab was administered to patients every 2 weeks at six dose levels: 0.01, 0.1, 0.3, 1.5, 3 and 10 mg/kg. The paper covers the monotherapy dose-escalation part of the phase I ivuxolimab trial, which included N ≈ 52 patients. The investigation overall reported the following: Antigen specificity was not determined for the clonally expanded peripheral T cells. Low levels of normalized T-cell clonal expansion were also seen in some patients who did not respond. In the 0.1-3.0 mg/kg groups, partial responders had among the lowest normalized peripheral clonal expansion, particularly in CD8+ T cells. Clonal expansion of both CD4+ and CD8+ blood T cells was observed from baseline to week 6 at doses 0.1 to 3.0 mg/kg. After ivuxolimab, CD8+ T cells had more expanded clones than CD4+ T cells on average.

To sequence the TCRbeta CDR3 region, genomic DNA was isolated from the sorted cells. The immunoSEQ Assay was used to sequence the TCRbeta CDR3 regions. TCRdb took over this immuneACCESS table, retaining in-frame rearrangements with V and J assigned. Such tables are incomplete; in checked studies, under half of the missing clones stem from an unresolved V gene, and the remainder is unexplained. This sample gives around 80,000 clones in total; about 85% of them show up just once. Roughly 3.1% of the sample rests with the top ten. The CDR3 spans 14 residues, from the cysteine through the phenylalanine. This entry keeps only the CDR3 DNA: 42 bases, framed from base 1. From a lookup of the germline V gene (reference sequence), CDR1 and CDR2 are LNHDA and SQIVND. Ends trimmed: V by 6 bases, J by 2 bases; bases unmatched to a gene: 5. The trial excluded patients who had a history of autoimmune disease or were on systemic immunosuppression. Peripheral blood for TCR sequencing was collected from all dose cohorts at baseline, on cycle 4 day 1, and on cycle 7 day 1. Samples came from an open-label, multicenter, first-in-human phase I dose-escalation trial of ivuxolimab. Adults with locally advanced or metastatic melanoma, renal cell carcinoma, hepatocellular carcinoma or head and neck squamous cell carcinoma were enrolled in the trial. Before TCR sequencing, CD4+ T cells and CD8+ T cells from peripheral blood were sorted into separate populations.

Details on this clone: No cognate antigen has been identified for it. No base-level quality is on record; no much larger clone is a single base apart.

The source material was CD4+ or CD8+ T cells sorted from blood, sampled in a trial of the OX40 agonist ivuxolimab. This clonotype originated in an adult with an advanced solid tumor such as melanoma, head and neck, liver or kidney cancer. The chain joins TRBV19 to TRBJ2-3; 7 nucleotides in the junction match TRBD1. In nucleotides, the sequence is TGTGCCAGTAGACCGGACAGGAACACAGATACGCAGTATTTT. Its protein product is CASRPDRNTDTQYF.